This T cell receptor beta chain was identified in a study of pediatric ulcerative colitis. Study at large: Under 10 patients showed pancolitis and two showed left-sided colitis.

Profiling relied on immunoSEQ multiplex PCR, and the TCRdb table lists in-frame clones only, not all of them. Here the sample spans fewer than 25,000 clones, around 64% being singletons. One to two pinch biopsies were taken from the rectum during colonoscopy. This sequence originates from a boy aged 5-17 years with severe ulcerative colitis. Sequencing used gut tissue.

CDR3 in amino acids: CASSLDLMDHTDTQYF. For the CDR3, the DNA is TGTGCCAGCAGCTTAGATTTGATGGATCACACAGATACGCAGTATTTT. The J gene is TRBJ2-3, the V gene TRBV11-2; D is unresolved. The germline V gene encodes CDR1 SGHAT and CDR2 FQNNGV. Trimming removed 0 bases from V and 2 bases from J, with 12 bases in between. This CDR3 has 16 amino acids.